This TCR beta chain was profiled in a study of Tregs in tolerant kidney transplant recipients (dated by TCRdb to about 2019). About the study as a whole: The transplants used related donors with nonmyeloablative bone marrow transplantation, and mixed chimerism in the human trials was transient. The study applied TCRbeta sequencing to find donor-specific regulatory T cells before combined kidney and bone marrow transplantation and then followed those same cells after transplant. Points the paper makes about the study in general: Although technical replication error seemed to be minimal, the question of biological reproducibility was not addressed directly. Expanding Tregs with activated donor B cells appeared to identify the most biologically relevant and donor-specific TCRbeta repertoire. In tolerant patients, donor-specific Tregs expanded more than Tregs overall, which suggests antigen-driven rather than nonspecific expansion. Because only a small number of patients were included, the study had limitations, and the results will need to be validated in larger populations as well as under other immunosuppression protocols. PCR primers changed over time for some patients, so nucleotide-level comparison across those patients' samples was not possible.

Notes on this clone: The antigen it binds to is not known. One base away there is no much larger clone; base qualities are not given.

For TCRbeta CDR3 sequencing, genomic DNA from the sorted cells was extracted using the QIAGEN DNeasy Blood and Tissue Kit. High-throughput TCRbeta CDR3 sequencing, which included PCR amplification with bias correction and internal controls, was done commercially through immunoSEQ. The authors processed their data as follows. Unique productive TCRbeta sequences were defined by CDR3 nucleotide sequence when primers matched and otherwise by CDR3 amino acid sequence together with Vbeta and Jbeta genes. To correct sorting error, sequences shared between sorted populations at a frequency ratio of 2:1 or less were removed; the rest were assigned to the higher population. Sequences were defined as donor-reactive when expanded at least 5-fold in CFSE-low cells versus unstimulated cells and present at a frequency of at least 0.01% in CFSE-low cells. Jensen-Shannon divergence calculated on the top 100 TCRbeta sequences ranked by frequency was used to measure repertoire divergence. For samples with multiple sequencing runs, sorting error was corrected in each run separately before the runs were combined. TCRdb obtained this table from immuneACCESS and retained in-frame rearrangements with V and J assigned. These tables miss some clones; where compared with another copy, unresolved V genes account for less than half of the shortfall, and the remainder is unexplained. V and J calls and clone size are as listed in that table; D and trimming were resolved from the DNA. The sample table records tens of thousands of clones; under 98% of these occur just once. The ten largest clonotypes hold approximately 0.52% of the sample.

What the time point label conveys for this sample: blood sample drawn before combined kidney and bone marrow transplant. Unstimulated Tregs (CD4+CD25+CD127-), CD4+ non-Tregs (CD4+CD25-), CD4 and CD8 cells were FACS-sorted from thawed PBMCs. The patients were a handful of recipients of combined kidney and bone marrow transplants from the ITN036ST trial, and samples were available only for these trial subjects. Healthy control blood was processed to PBMCs by Ficoll density gradient and cryopreserved, and patient PBMCs were collected before and after transplant. Looking up the germline V gene (reference sequence) yields CDR1 LNHDA and CDR2 SQIVND. From cysteine to phenylalanine, the CDR3 is 15 amino acids long. Of all the DNA, just the CDR3 is kept, 45 bases in frame from base 1. Trimming leaves V shorter by 1 base and J shorter by 3 bases, with the junction holding 2 bases beyond the gene matches.

This chain joins TRBV19 to TRBJ1-4; TRBD1 matches 7 bases in the middle. The starting material was CD4+ T cells from blood, obtained before the transplant. This receptor was taken from a human donor who received a combined kidney and bone marrow transplant. The CDR3 loop reads CASSIGGQANEKLFF. The sequence in DNA is TGTGCCAGTAGTATAGGCGGACAGGCTAATGAAAAACTGTTTTTT.